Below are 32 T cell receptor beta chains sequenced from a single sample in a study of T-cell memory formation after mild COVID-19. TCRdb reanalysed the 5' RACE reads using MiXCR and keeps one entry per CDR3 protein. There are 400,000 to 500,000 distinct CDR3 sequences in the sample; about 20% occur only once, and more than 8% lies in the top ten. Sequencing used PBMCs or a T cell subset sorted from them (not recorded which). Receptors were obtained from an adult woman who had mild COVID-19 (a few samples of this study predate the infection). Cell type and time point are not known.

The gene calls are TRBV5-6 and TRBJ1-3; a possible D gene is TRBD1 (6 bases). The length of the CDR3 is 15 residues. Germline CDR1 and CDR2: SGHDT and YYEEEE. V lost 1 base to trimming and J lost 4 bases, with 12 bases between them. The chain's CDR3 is CASSLKGGLGNTIYF. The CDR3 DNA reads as TGTGCCAGCAGCTTGAAGGGGGGCCTGGGAAACACCATATATTTT.

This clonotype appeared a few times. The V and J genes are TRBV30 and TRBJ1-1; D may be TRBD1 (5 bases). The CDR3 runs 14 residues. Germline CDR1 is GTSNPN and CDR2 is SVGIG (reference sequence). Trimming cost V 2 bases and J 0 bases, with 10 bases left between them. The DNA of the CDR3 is TGTGCCTGGAGTAAAGGGGTTATGAACACTGAAGCTTTCTTT. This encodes CAWSKGVMNTEAFF.

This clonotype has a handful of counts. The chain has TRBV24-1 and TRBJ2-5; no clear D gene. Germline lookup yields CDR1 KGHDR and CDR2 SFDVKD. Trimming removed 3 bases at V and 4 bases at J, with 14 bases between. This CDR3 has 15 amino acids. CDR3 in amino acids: CATSDPLRGRETQYF. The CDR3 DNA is TGTGCCACCAGTGATCCCCTCCGTGGAAGAGAGACCCAGTACTTC.

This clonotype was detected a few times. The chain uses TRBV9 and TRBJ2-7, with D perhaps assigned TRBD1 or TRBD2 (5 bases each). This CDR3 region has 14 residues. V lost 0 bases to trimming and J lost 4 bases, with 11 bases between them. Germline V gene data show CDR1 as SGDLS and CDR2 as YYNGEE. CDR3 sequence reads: CASSVGTWTYEQYF. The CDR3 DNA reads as TGTGCCAGCAGCGTAGGGACATGGACTTACGAGCAGTACTTC.

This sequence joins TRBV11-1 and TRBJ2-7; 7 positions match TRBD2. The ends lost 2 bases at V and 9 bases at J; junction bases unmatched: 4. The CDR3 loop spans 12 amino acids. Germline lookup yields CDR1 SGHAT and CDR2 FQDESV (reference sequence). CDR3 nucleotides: TGTGCCAGCAGCTTATCGGGAGGAGCGCAGTACTTC. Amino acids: CASSLSGGAQYF.

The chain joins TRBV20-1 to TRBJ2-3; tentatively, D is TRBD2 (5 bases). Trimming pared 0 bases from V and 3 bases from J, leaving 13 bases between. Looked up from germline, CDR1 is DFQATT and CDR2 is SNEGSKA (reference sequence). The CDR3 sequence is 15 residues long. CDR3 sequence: CSAREPLALTDTQYF. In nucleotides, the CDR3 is TGCAGTGCTAGAGAGCCCCTAGCCCTTACAGATACGCAGTATTTT.

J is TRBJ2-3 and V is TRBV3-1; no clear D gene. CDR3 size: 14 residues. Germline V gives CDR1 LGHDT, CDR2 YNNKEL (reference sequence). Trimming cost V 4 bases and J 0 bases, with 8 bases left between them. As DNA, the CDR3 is TGTGCCAGCAGCCCAAGAGGAAGCACAGATACGCAGTATTTT. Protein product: CASSPRGSTDTQYF.

The CDR3 sequence is CASRSQGIGEAFF. For the CDR3, the DNA is TGTGCCAGCAGGAGTCAGGGTATCGGTGAAGCTTTCTTT. V and J are TRBV7-9 and TRBJ1-1; tentatively, D is TRBD1 (5 bases). Per germline, CDR1 SEHNR and CDR2 FQNEAQ (reference sequence). The CDR3 is 13 residues long. Between the trimmed V and J ends, which lost 6 bases and 7 bases, there was a span of 15 bases.

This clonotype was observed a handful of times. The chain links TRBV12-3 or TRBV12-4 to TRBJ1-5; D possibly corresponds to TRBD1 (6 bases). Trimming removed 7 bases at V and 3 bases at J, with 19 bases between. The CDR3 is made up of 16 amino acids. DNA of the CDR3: TGTGCCAGCACCAACCGGGGGGCCGGCGACAATCAGCCCCAGCATTTT. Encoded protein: CASTNRGAGDNQPQHF.

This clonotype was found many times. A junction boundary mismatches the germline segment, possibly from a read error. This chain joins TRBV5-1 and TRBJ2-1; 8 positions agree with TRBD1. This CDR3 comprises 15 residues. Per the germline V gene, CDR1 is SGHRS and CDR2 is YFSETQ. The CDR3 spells CASSLGTGSYNEQFF. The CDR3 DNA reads TGTGCCAGCAGCTTAGGGACAGGCTCCTACAATGAGCAGTTCTTC.

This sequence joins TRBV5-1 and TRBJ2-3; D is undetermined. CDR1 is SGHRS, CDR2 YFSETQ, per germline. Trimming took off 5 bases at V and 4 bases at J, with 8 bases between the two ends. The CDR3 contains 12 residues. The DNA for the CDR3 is TGCGCCAGCAGAAGTGGGGCAGATACGCAGTATTTT. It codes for CASRSGADTQYF. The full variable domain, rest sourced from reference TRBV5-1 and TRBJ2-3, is KAGVTQTPRYLIKTRGQQVTLSCSPISGHRSVSWYQQTPGQGLQFLFEYFSETQRNKGNFPGRFSGRQFSNSRSEMNVSTLELGDSALYLCASRSGADTQYFGPGTRLTVL.

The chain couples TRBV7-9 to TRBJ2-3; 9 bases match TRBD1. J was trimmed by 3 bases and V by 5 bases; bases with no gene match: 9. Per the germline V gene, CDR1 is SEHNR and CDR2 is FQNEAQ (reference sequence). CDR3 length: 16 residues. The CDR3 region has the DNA TGTGCCAGCAGCCGACGACGGGACAGGGTAACAGATACGCAGTATTTT. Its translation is CASSRRRDRVTDTQYF. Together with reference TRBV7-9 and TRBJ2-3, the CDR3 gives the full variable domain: DTGVSQNPRHKITKRGQNVTFRCDPISEHNRLYWYRQTLGQGPEFLTYFQNEAQLEKSRLLSDRFSAERPKGSFSTLEIQRTEQGDSAMYLCASSRRRDRVTDTQYFGPGTRLTVL.

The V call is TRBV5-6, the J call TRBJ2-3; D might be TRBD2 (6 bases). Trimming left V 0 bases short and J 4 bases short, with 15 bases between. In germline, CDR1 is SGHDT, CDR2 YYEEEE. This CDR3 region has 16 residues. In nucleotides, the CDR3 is TGTGCCAGCAGCTTGGCCCAGACTAGAGCGGCAGATACGCAGTATTTT. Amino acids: CASSLAQTRAADTQYF.

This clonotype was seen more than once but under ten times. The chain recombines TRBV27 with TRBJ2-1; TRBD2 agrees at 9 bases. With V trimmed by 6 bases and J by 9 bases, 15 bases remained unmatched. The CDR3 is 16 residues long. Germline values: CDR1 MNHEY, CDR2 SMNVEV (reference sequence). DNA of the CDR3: TGTGCCAGCAGCCGTTCACTAGCGGGTAAAACTGGTGAGCAGTTCTTC. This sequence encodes CASSRSLAGKTGEQFF.

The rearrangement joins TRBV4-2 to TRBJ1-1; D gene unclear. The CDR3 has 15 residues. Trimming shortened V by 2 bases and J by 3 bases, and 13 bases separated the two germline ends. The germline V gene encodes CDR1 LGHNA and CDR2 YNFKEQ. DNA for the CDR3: TGTGCCAGCAGCCAAATTCGTTCCTGGGACACTGAAGCTTTCTTT. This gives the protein CASSQIRSWDTEAFF.

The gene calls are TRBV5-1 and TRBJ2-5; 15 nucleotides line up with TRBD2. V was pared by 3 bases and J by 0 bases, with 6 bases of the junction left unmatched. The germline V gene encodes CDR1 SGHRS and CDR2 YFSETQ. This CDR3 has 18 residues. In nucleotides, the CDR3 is TGCGCCAGCAGCTCGTTGGGACTAGCGGGGGGTTACCAAGAGACCCAGTACTTC. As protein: CASSSLGLAGGYQETQYF.

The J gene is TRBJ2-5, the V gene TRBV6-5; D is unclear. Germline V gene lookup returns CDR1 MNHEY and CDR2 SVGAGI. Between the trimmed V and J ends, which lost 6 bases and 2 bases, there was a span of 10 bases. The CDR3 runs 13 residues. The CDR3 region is CASSRIFQETQYF. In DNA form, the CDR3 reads TGTGCCAGCAGCCGAATCTTTCAAGAGACCCAGTACTTC.

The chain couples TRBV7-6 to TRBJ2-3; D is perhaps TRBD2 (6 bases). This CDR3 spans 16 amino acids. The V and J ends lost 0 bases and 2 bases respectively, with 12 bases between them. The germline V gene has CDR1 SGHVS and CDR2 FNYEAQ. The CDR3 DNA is TGTGCCAGCAGCTTAGCGGGCGGGAACCCCACAGATACGCAGTATTTT. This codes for CASSLAGGNPTDTQYF.

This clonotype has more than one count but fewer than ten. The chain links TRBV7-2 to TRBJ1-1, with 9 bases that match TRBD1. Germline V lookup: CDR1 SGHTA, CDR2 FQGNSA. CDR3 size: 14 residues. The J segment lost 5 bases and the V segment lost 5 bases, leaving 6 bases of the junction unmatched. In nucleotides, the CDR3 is TGTGCCAGCAGCATCGGGACAGGGCGGACTGAAGCTTTCTTT. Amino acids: CASSIGTGRTEAFF.

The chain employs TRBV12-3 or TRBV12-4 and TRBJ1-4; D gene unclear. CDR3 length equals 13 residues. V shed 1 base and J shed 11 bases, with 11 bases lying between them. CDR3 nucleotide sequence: TGTGCCAGCAGTTTAGGGAATAGGCTCAAACTGTTTTTT. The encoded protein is CASSLGNRLKLFF.

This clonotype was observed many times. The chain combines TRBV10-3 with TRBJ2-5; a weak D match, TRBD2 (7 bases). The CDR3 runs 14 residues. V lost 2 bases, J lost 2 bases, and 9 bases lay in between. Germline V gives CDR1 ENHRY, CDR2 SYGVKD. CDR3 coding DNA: TGTGCCATCAGTGAGCGGGGGGCTCAAGAGACCCAGTACTTC. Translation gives CAISERGAQETQYF.

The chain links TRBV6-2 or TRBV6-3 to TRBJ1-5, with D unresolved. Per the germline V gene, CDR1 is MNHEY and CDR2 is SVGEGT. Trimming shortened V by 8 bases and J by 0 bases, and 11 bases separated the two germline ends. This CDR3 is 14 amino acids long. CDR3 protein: CASLSQLSNQPQHF. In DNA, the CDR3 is TGTGCCAGCCTCTCACAGCTTAGCAATCAGCCCCAGCATTTT.

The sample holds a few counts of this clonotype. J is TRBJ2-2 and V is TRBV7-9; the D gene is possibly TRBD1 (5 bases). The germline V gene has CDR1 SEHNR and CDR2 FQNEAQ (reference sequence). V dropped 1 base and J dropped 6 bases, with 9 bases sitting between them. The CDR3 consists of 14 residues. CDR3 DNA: TGTGCCAGCAGCTTAGAGCCAGGGTCCGGGGAGCTGTTTTTT. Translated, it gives CASSLEPGSGELFF.

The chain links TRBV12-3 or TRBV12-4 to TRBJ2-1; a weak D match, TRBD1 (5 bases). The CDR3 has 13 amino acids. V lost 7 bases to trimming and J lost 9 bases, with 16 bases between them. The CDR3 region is CASIIGARGEQFF. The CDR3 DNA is TGTGCCAGCATCATAGGGGCCAGAGGTGAGCAGTTCTTC.

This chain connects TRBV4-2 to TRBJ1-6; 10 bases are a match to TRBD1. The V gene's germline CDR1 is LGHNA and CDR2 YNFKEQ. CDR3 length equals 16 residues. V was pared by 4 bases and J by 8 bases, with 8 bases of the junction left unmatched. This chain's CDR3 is CASSRRQGAEDSPLHF. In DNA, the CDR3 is TGTGCCAGCAGCCGTAGACAGGGGGCGGAGGATTCACCCCTCCACTTT.

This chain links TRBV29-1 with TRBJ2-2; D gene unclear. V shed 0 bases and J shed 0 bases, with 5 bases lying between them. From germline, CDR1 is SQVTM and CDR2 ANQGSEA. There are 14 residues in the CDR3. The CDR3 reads CSVEDPPNTGELFF. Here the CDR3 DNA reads TGCAGCGTTGAAGATCCTCCGAACACCGGGGAGCTGTTTTTT.

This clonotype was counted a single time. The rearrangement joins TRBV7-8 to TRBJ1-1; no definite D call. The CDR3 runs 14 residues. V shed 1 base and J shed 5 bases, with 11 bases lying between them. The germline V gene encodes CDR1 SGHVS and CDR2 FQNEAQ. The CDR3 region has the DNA TGTGCCAGCAGCTTAGATCAGGCGGGTACTGAAGCTTTCTTT. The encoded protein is CASSLDQAGTEAFF.

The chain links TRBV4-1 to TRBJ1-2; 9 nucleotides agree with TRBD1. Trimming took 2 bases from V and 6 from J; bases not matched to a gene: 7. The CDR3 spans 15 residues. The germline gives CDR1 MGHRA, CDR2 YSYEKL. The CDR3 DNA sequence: TGCGCCAGCAGCCAACTTCGGGACAGGGAGGATGGCTACACCTTC. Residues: CASSQLRDREDGYTF.

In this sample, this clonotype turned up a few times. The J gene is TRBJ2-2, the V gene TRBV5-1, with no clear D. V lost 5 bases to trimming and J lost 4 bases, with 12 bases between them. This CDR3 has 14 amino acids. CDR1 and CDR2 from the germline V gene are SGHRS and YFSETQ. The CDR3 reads CASRVLEPTGELFF. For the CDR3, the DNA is TGCGCCAGCAGGGTCCTAGAACCCACCGGGGAGCTGTTTTTT.

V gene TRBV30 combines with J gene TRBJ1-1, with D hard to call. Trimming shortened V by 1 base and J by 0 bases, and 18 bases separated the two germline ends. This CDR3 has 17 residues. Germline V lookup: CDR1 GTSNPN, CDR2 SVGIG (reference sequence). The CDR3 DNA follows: TGTGCCTGGAGTGCCCATACTCCTTGGCCCCTGAACACTGAAGCTTTCTTT. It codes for CAWSAHTPWPLNTEAFF. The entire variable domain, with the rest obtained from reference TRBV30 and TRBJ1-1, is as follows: SQTIHQWPATLVQPVGSPLSLECTVEGTSNPNLYWYRQAAGRGLQLLFYSVGIGQISSEVPQNLSASRPQDRQFILSSKKLLLSDSGFYLCAWSAHTPWPLNTEAFFGQGTRLTVV.

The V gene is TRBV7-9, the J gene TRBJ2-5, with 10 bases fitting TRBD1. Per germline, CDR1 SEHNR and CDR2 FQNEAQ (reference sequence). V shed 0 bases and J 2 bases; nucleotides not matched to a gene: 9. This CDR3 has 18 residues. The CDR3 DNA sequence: TGTGCCAGCAGCTTAGCGGGACAGGGGCGGTTATTACAAGAGACCCAGTACTTC. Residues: CASSLAGQGRLLQETQYF.

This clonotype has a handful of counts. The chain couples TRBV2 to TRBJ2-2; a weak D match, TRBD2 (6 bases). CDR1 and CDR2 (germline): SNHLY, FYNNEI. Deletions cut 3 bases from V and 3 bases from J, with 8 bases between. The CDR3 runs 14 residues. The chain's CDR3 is CASSDPGDTGELFF. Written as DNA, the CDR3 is TGTGCCAGCAGTGATCCGGGAGACACCGGGGAGCTGTTTTTT.